This T cell receptor (beta chain) came from a study of blood T cell repertoires in COVID-19 (dated by TCRdb to 2019 to 2021). Turning to the overall study: Samples from collaborators originated in the United States, Italy and Spain and spanned both the acute and convalescent phases of COVID-19. The material from the prospective study consisted of cDNA or gDNA derived from T cells, B-cell-depleted T cells, or PBMCs. Subjects who had been exposed to COVID-19, were actively infected with it, or had recovered from it provided the deeply sampled blood TCRbeta repertoires that made up the dataset. The repertoires were made available in a free public database intended to serve as a resource for research on the immune response to SARS-CoV-2. Samples came from the ongoing ImmuneRACE study (first 160 participants) plus 1,254 subjects from 6 global collaborators. A de-identified subject ID, COVID-19 status, age in years and sex were almost always included in the sample metadata. HLA class I and class II types, where available, came from metadata supplied by the sample provider rather than from assay-based typing. The paper as a whole reports these results and caveats: Clinical and demographic metadata were provided uncurated, with the amount varying by source and participant.

V is pruned by 2 bases and J by 5 bases, leaving 5 bases of the junction without a gene match. From the cysteine through the phenylalanine, the CDR3 covers 14 amino acids. The only DNA kept is the CDR3, 42 bases in frame from the first base. Taken from the germline V gene, the CDR1 and CDR2 loops are MNHEY and SVGAGI. TCRbeta CDR3 regions were amplified from genomic DNA using the immunoSEQ Assay, a bias-controlled multiplex PCR. The study's processing was this. Within the assay, amplification of reference gene primers was used to estimate how many nucleated cells each sample contained. Sequence reads were collapsed and filtered to measure the absolute abundance of every unique TCRbeta CDR3 rearrangement. For each sample, productive Simpson clonality was calculated as the square root of Simpson's diversity index across productive rearrangements. This immuneACCESS table, as held by TCRdb, lists in-frame sequences with V and J called but not all clones. Of the missing ones, under half trace to an unresolved V gene in checked studies; the others have no known cause. V, J and clone size are taken as reported in that table, and D and trimming were inferred from the DNA itself. This sample comprises 110,000 to 150,000 clones, 80% to 90% of them detected only once. The ten biggest clones cover roughly 1.6% of the sample.

The collaborating institutions used their own protocols to collect whole blood in K2EDTA tubes. For TCRbeta analysis, collaborators shipped samples in one of three forms: frozen whole blood, isolated PBMCs, or DNA extracted from either of those sample types. This clone has a single count. The specificity of this receptor is unknown. Within one base of it there is no much larger clone, and no base qualities were kept. The chain links TRBV6-5 with TRBJ2-5; TRBD2 matches 7 bases in the middle. The TCR comes from a woman between 45 and 60 years old with acute or convalescent COVID-19. Sequenced: peripheral blood. This receptor carries the CDR3 CASSYGEGLETQYF. The DNA sequence follows: TGTGCCAGCAGTTACGGGGAGGGGCTGGAGACCCAGTACTTC.